A selection of T cell receptor beta chains follows, all from one sample in a study of T cells in tuberculosis. Profiling relied on immunoSEQ multiplex PCR, and the TCRdb table lists in-frame clones only, not all of them. The sample consists of about 43,000 clones, roughly 94% of them appearing once. The sample comprised PBMCs. These receptors were taken from a donor aged 10 to 29 with latent tuberculosis or without tuberculosis infection. Some clones in this sample may be carry-over from other donors' samples. Each CDR3 is given with its conserved first and last residue. The order of the fields is clone size, V gene, D gene, CDR3 protein. A D gene is named only where the DNA matches it firmly. Clone sizes are given selectively: once, few, many, or a class where the clone is expanded.

abundance: few; v_gene: TRBV7-2; d_gene: TRBD1; CDR3aa: CASSLVEGQGGSYEQYF
abundance: once; v_gene: TRBV28; d_gene: .; CDR3aa: CASSLWTGNTEAFF
abundance: .; v_gene: TRBV29-1; d_gene: TRBD1; CDR3aa: CSIDPRDRGTDTQYF
abundance: .; v_gene: TRBV29-1; d_gene: .; CDR3aa: CSVNRVGEKLFF
abundance: .; v_gene: TRBV19; d_gene: TRBD2; CDR3aa: CATKAGGPDTQYF
abundance: .; v_gene: TRBV18; d_gene: TRBD2; CDR3aa: CASSAQAPGSTAGGPSDEQFF
abundance: .; v_gene: TRBV5-1; d_gene: TRBD2; CDR3aa: CASRGGQFEQFF
abundance: .; v_gene: TRBV21-1; d_gene: .; CDR3aa: CASSKGRYEQYF
abundance: .; v_gene: TRBV15; d_gene: .; CDR3aa: CATSREPGLYYGYTF
abundance: .; v_gene: TRBV5-1; d_gene: TRBD1; CDR3aa: CASRSGQHQPQHF
abundance: .; v_gene: TRBV7-3; d_gene: .; CDR3aa: CASSPGGGETQYF
abundance: .; v_gene: TRBV19; d_gene: .; CDR3aa: CASSREGANYGYTF
abundance: .; v_gene: TRBV4-1; d_gene: .; CDR3aa: CASSHPGVLNIGQSYSGNTIYF
abundance: .; v_gene: TRBV21-1; d_gene: .; CDR3aa: CASSRDKPYEQYF
abundance: .; v_gene: TRBV27; d_gene: .; CDR3aa: CASSPEAMFSDTQYF
abundance: .; v_gene: TRBV4-3; d_gene: TRBD2; CDR3aa: CASSQEGLVGLNEQFF
abundance: .; v_gene: TRBV29-1; d_gene: TRBD2; CDR3aa: CSPGTSGRGGPTDTQYF
abundance: .; v_gene: TRBV18; d_gene: TRBD2; CDR3aa: CASSLRGGVQNTGELFF
abundance: .; v_gene: TRBV10-3; d_gene: .; CDR3aa: CAIQTGRGPEGYTF
abundance: .; v_gene: TRBV7-9; d_gene: .; CDR3aa: CAGSPRGRANTGELFF
abundance: .; v_gene: TRBV28; d_gene: .; CDR3aa: CASRDSVGEQYF
abundance: few; v_gene: TRBV2; d_gene: TRBD2; CDR3aa: CASSRTSVKETQYF
abundance: .; v_gene: TRBV10-3; d_gene: TRBD1; CDR3aa: CAISESIWDSSAQTTDTQYF
abundance: .; v_gene: TRBV5-4; d_gene: TRBD1; CDR3aa: CASSLGTGQETQYF
abundance: .; v_gene: TRBV27; d_gene: TRBD1; CDR3aa: CASSLSRGTGGSYEQYF
abundance: .; v_gene: TRBV7-6; d_gene: .; CDR3aa: CASSSSSAYSYEQYF
abundance: .; v_gene: TRBV7-9; d_gene: TRBD1; CDR3aa: CASSLDRGTLGYTF
abundance: .; v_gene: TRBV28; d_gene: TRBD2; CDR3aa: CASSFTSGSTDTQYF
abundance: .; v_gene: TRBV28; d_gene: .; CDR3aa: CASSLVSGELFF
abundance: .; v_gene: TRBV7-9; d_gene: .; CDR3aa: CASSLIDAGPTLLEQFF
abundance: .; v_gene: TRBV5-1; d_gene: TRBD1; CDR3aa: CASSPTRDRAYEQYF
abundance: .; v_gene: TRBV4-1; d_gene: TRBD2; CDR3aa: CASSQAPTSGSYEQYF
abundance: .; v_gene: TRBV18; d_gene: TRBD2; CDR3aa: CASSPPGLAGGDEQFF
abundance: .; v_gene: TRBV11-3; d_gene: .; CDR3aa: CASSLVPTDTQYF
abundance: .; v_gene: TRBV19; d_gene: TRBD2; CDR3aa: CASSASAGVYNEQFF
abundance: .; v_gene: TRBV7-8; d_gene: TRBD2; CDR3aa: CASSLGLAGGFEQYF
abundance: .; v_gene: TRBV4-3; d_gene: TRBD2; CDR3aa: CASSQDGGAGANVLTF
abundance: .; v_gene: TRBV19; d_gene: TRBD1; CDR3aa: CASSTRTGLGETEAFF
abundance: .; v_gene: TRBV28; d_gene: .; CDR3aa: CASSPETDANYGYTF
abundance: .; v_gene: TRBV7-9; d_gene: .; CDR3aa: CASSVLFEDNEQFF
abundance: .; v_gene: TRBV27; d_gene: .; CDR3aa: CATAIYQGDEKLFF
abundance: .; v_gene: TRBV5-6; d_gene: .; CDR3aa: CASSFGGSSYNEQFF
abundance: .; v_gene: TRBV4-3; d_gene: .; CDR3aa: CASSQDVASEYSGNTIYF
abundance: .; v_gene: TRBV28; d_gene: TRBD2; CDR3aa: CASSSPGLEETQYF
abundance: .; v_gene: TRBV5-4; d_gene: TRBD2; CDR3aa: CASSSGRGGGTDTQYF
abundance: .; v_gene: TRBV5-4; d_gene: TRBD2; CDR3aa: CASSFGLAGVSMQFF
abundance: .; v_gene: TRBV7-2; d_gene: .; CDR3aa: CASSLDLNTEAFF
abundance: .; v_gene: TRBV6-1; d_gene: .; CDR3aa: CASDRQFF
abundance: .; v_gene: TRBV5-4; d_gene: TRBD1; CDR3aa: CASSGRGRPGELFF
abundance: few; v_gene: TRBV28; d_gene: TRBD2; CDR3aa: CASSSLAGRVDEQFF
abundance: .; v_gene: TRBV12-5; d_gene: TRBD1; CDR3aa: CASGIVTQIRGRNEKLFF
abundance: once; v_gene: TRBV30; d_gene: .; CDR3aa: CAWTFRWGELFF
abundance: .; v_gene: TRBV2; d_gene: .; CDR3aa: CASTRPRGIYEQYF
abundance: .; v_gene: TRBV29-1; d_gene: .; CDR3aa: CSANRASATEAFF
abundance: .; v_gene: TRBV30; d_gene: .; CDR3aa: CAWSLVGNEQFF
abundance: .; v_gene: TRBV11-1; d_gene: TRBD1; CDR3aa: CASSIRQGDTGELFF
abundance: .; v_gene: TRBV6-6; d_gene: .; CDR3aa: CASSYSQGTYEQYF
abundance: .; v_gene: TRBV5-6; d_gene: TRBD1; CDR3aa: CASSLQDRGNQPQHF
abundance: .; v_gene: TRBV14; d_gene: .; CDR3aa: CASSQPGVPYNEQFF
abundance: .; v_gene: TRBV28; d_gene: .; CDR3aa: CASSGGWRSFFKQSGKQSGAFF